The clone carrying this T cell receptor (beta chain) was seen more than once but under ten times. Original methodology: Estimates of nucleated cell counts were drawn from the amplification of reference gene primers. Repertoires were generated with immunoSEQ multiplex PCR, while TCRdb's copy carries only in-frame clones and drops some. V and J calls and clone size come straight from that table; D and trimming were deduced from the DNA. The sample records 100,000 or so clones, about four fifths being singletons. The record originates from a study of blood T cell repertoires in COVID-19. Background on the study: Researchers got acute and convalescent COVID-19 samples from the United States, Italy and Spain. T cells, B-cell-depleted T cells, or PBMCs provided the cDNA or gDNA that served as material.

Germline V gene sequence: CDR1 PRHDT, CDR2 FYEKMQ (reference sequence). Trimming stripped 2 bases from V and 4 bases from J, with 8 bases between. The CDR3 covers 13 residues. Sequencing used peripheral blood. The chain links TRBV13 to TRBJ1-2; D is perhaps TRBD1 (6 bases). The TCR originated in a human donor in a cohort sampled during active COVID-19. CDR3 nucleotides: TGTGCCAGCAGCTTAATCAGGGGCTATGGCTACACCTTC. Its translation: CASSLIRGYGYTF. The whole variable domain, remainder taken from reference TRBV13 and TRBJ1-2, is AAGVIQSPRHLIKEKRETATLKCYPIPRHDTVYWYQQGPGQDPQFLISFYEKMQSDKGSIPDRFSAQQFSDYHSELNMSSLELGDSALYFCASSLIRGYGYTFGSGTRLTVV.